A selection of T cell receptor beta chains follows, all from one sample in a study of CD8 T cells in Susac syndrome. TCRdb redid the calling of the immunoSEQ multiplex PCR reads with MiXCR, one entry per CDR3 protein. The data contain about 240,000 distinct CDR3 sequences, about 96% of them singletons. Sequencing was performed on CD4+ T cells from PBMCs. These receptors originate from a human donor with Susac syndrome. CDR3s include the opening cysteine and the closing phenylalanine or tryptophan. D genes are given only for firm matches. Clone size appears in some rows only: once, few, many, or a class for an expanded clone.

j_gene: TRBJ2-2
d_gene: -
v_gene: TRBV20-1
abundance: -
CDR3nt: TGCAGTGCTAGACCAGACACCGGGGAGCTGTTTTTT
CDR3aa: CSARPDTGELFF

j_gene: TRBJ2-4
d_gene: -
v_gene: TRBV15
abundance: -
CDR3nt: TGTGCCACCAGCCCCTGGGGGGCAGCCAAAAACATTCAGTACTTC
CDR3aa: CATSPWGAAKNIQYF

j_gene: TRBJ2-4
d_gene: -
v_gene: TRBV29-1
abundance: -
CDR3nt: TGCAGCGTTGCTGCTGTGTCGTGGGCCAAAAACATTCAGTACTTC
CDR3aa: CSVAAVSWAKNIQYF

j_gene: TRBJ2-1
d_gene: TRBD2
v_gene: TRBV20-1
abundance: -
CDR3nt: TGCAGTGCTGCTAGCGGGAATCCCTACAATGAGCAGTTCTTC
CDR3aa: CSAASGNPYNEQFF

j_gene: TRBJ2-2
d_gene: TRBD2
v_gene: TRBV3-1
abundance: -
CDR3nt: TGTGCCAGCAGCCCTAGCGGGACTCTGCACACCGGGGAGCTGTTTTTT
CDR3aa: CASSPSGTLHTGELFF

j_gene: TRBJ1-5
d_gene: TRBD1
v_gene: TRBV28
abundance: -
CDR3nt: TGTGCCAGCAGTTTCCACGGACAGGGAGGTAGTCAGCCCCAGCATTTT
CDR3aa: CASSFHGQGGSQPQHF

j_gene: TRBJ1-2
d_gene: TRBD1
v_gene: TRBV29-1
abundance: -
CDR3nt: TGCAGCGTTGTAGGGGGCCTAATCGGCTACACCTTC
CDR3aa: CSVVGGLIGYTF

j_gene: TRBJ1-2
d_gene: -
v_gene: TRBV12-3/TRBV12-4
abundance: -
CDR3nt: TGTGCCAGCAGCCCGTTGTTGGATTATGGCTACACCTTC
CDR3aa: CASSPLLDYGYTF

j_gene: TRBJ1-4
d_gene: -
v_gene: TRBV29-1
abundance: -
CDR3nt: TGCAGCGTTGAAGGGGTAGTGGGTGAAAAACTGTTTTTT
CDR3aa: CSVEGVVGEKLFF

j_gene: TRBJ2-7
d_gene: -
v_gene: TRBV9
abundance: few
CDR3nt: TGTGCCAGCAGCGTAAGAGAACTAGCAAGCGAGCAGTACTTC
CDR3aa: CASSVRELASEQYF

j_gene: TRBJ1-2
d_gene: -
v_gene: TRBV15
abundance: -
CDR3nt: TGTGCCACCAGCGGCGACAGCCTCAACCCCTATGGCTACACCTTC
CDR3aa: CATSGDSLNPYGYTF

j_gene: TRBJ2-5
d_gene: -
v_gene: TRBV20-1
abundance: -
CDR3nt: TGCAGTGCTAACCCGGGCCCCCCGGGGGAGACCCAGTACTTC
CDR3aa: CSANPGPPGETQYF

j_gene: TRBJ2-5
d_gene: TRBD1
v_gene: TRBV25-1
abundance: -
CDR3nt: TGTGCCAGCAGCCGGACAGGGTCGGGCCAGTACTTC
CDR3aa: CASSRTGSGQYF

j_gene: TRBJ1-5
d_gene: -
v_gene: TRBV4-2
abundance: -
CDR3nt: TGTGCCAGCAGCCAAGATACGGCAGGAGGCCAGCCCCAGCATTTT
CDR3aa: CASSQDTAGGQPQHF

j_gene: TRBJ1-2
d_gene: TRBD1
v_gene: TRBV2
abundance: once
CDR3nt: TGTGCCAGCAGTGAACAGGGGGCTATTTATGGCTACACCTTC
CDR3aa: CASSEQGAIYGYTF

j_gene: TRBJ2-3
d_gene: -
v_gene: TRBV20-1
abundance: once
CDR3nt: TGCAGTGCTGGGGACGGTAACATGGATACGCAGTATTTT
CDR3aa: CSAGDGNMDTQYF

j_gene: TRBJ2-3
d_gene: -
v_gene: TRBV11-2
abundance: -
CDR3nt: TGTGCCAGCAGCCCCATCCGGGACACCACAGATACGCAGTATTTT
CDR3aa: CASSPIRDTTDTQYF

j_gene: TRBJ1-1
d_gene: -
v_gene: TRBV27
abundance: -
CDR3nt: TGTGCCAGCAGTTTTCGGGGGACTTCTTCTGAAGCTTTCTTT
CDR3aa: CASSFRGTSSEAFF

j_gene: TRBJ2-4
d_gene: -
v_gene: TRBV12-3/TRBV12-4
abundance: -
CDR3nt: TGTGCCAGCACCCTCGGACTAGCCAAAAACATTCAGTACTTC
CDR3aa: CASTLGLAKNIQYF

j_gene: TRBJ2-2
d_gene: -
v_gene: TRBV3-1
abundance: -
CDR3nt: TGTGCCAGCAGCCAAGTTAGACAGAACACCGGGGAGCTGTTTTTT
CDR3aa: CASSQVRQNTGELFF

j_gene: TRBJ2-2
d_gene: TRBD2
v_gene: TRBV12-3/TRBV12-4
abundance: -
CDR3nt: TGTGCCAGCAGTTTTTCTGCGGGAGGTGGCACCGGGGAGCTGTTTTTT
CDR3aa: CASSFSAGGGTGELFF

j_gene: TRBJ2-6
d_gene: -
v_gene: TRBV10-3
abundance: -
CDR3nt: TGTGCCATCAGTCAGGGTTGGGAAGGGGCCAACGTCCTGATTTTC
CDR3aa: CAISQGWEGANVLIF

j_gene: TRBJ1-1
d_gene: -
v_gene: TRBV7-9
abundance: -
CDR3nt: TGTGCCAGCAGCTCCGGTTGGGGGGAATACACTGAAGCTTTCTTT
CDR3aa: CASSSGWGEYTEAFF

j_gene: TRBJ2-1
d_gene: TRBD2
v_gene: TRBV6-5
abundance: -
CDR3nt: TGTGCCAGCAGTTACGTTCTAGCGGGACGAAATGAGCAGTTCTTC
CDR3aa: CASSYVLAGRNEQFF

j_gene: TRBJ1-1
d_gene: -
v_gene: TRBV3-1
abundance: -
CDR3nt: TGTGCCAGCAGGGGCGGAGGGACCACTGAAGCTTTCTTT
CDR3aa: CASRGGGTTEAFF

j_gene: TRBJ2-3
d_gene: -
v_gene: TRBV4-1
abundance: -
CDR3nt: TGCGCCAGCAGTCGAGCGGAAGCCGTGGATACGCAGTATTTT
CDR3aa: CASSRAEAVDTQYF

j_gene: TRBJ2-3
d_gene: -
v_gene: TRBV29-1
abundance: -
CDR3nt: TGCAGCGGACGGCTTTCTAGCACAGATACGCAGTATTTT
CDR3aa: CSGRLSSTDTQYF

j_gene: TRBJ2-1
d_gene: -
v_gene: TRBV9
abundance: once
CDR3nt: TGTGCCAGCAGCGTAACCGGGGGCAATGAGCAGTTCTTC
CDR3aa: CASSVTGGNEQFF

j_gene: TRBJ2-6
d_gene: -
v_gene: TRBV30
abundance: -
CDR3nt: TGTGCCTGGAGTGATCGTCCGCGGGCTTCTGGGGCCAACGTCCTGACTTTC
CDR3aa: CAWSDRPRASGANVLTF

j_gene: TRBJ2-3
d_gene: -
v_gene: TRBV5-1
abundance: -
CDR3nt: TGCGCCAGCAGCTTGGGCGACACCTCCACAGATACGCAGTATTTT
CDR3aa: CASSLGDTSTDTQYF

j_gene: TRBJ2-1
d_gene: -
v_gene: TRBV30
abundance: -
CDR3nt: TGTGCCTGGAGCCCGAGCTACCGGATCGAGAATGAGCAGTTCTTC
CDR3aa: CAWSPSYRIENEQFF

j_gene: TRBJ2-5
d_gene: -
v_gene: TRBV12-3/TRBV12-4
abundance: -
CDR3nt: TGTGCCAGCAGTCCGCCCATCATGGAGCCCCAGTACTTC
CDR3aa: CASSPPIMEPQYF

j_gene: TRBJ1-1
d_gene: -
v_gene: TRBV20-1
abundance: -
CDR3nt: TGCAGTGCTAGTTCTGATCCGACTGAAGCTTTCTTT
CDR3aa: CSASSDPTEAFF

j_gene: TRBJ1-1
d_gene: -
v_gene: TRBV4-1
abundance: -
CDR3nt: TGCGCCAGCAGCCAAGTTTTTAAGAACACTGAAGCTTTCTTT
CDR3aa: CASSQVFKNTEAFF

j_gene: TRBJ2-3
d_gene: TRBD2
v_gene: TRBV6-5
abundance: -
CDR3nt: TGTGCCAGCAGTTACGGACTAGCGGGTAGGGGAGATACGCAGTATTTT
CDR3aa: CASSYGLAGRGDTQYF

j_gene: TRBJ2-1
d_gene: -
v_gene: TRBV28
abundance: -
CDR3nt: TGTGCCAGCAGCCTACTTGAGACAGGCGGAGATGAGCAGTTCTTC
CDR3aa: CASSLLETGGDEQFF

j_gene: TRBJ2-4
d_gene: -
v_gene: TRBV18
abundance: -
CDR3nt: TGTGCCAGCTCACCCGCTGGGAGTGAAAACATTCAGTACTTC
CDR3aa: CASSPAGSENIQYF

j_gene: TRBJ1-2
d_gene: TRBD1
v_gene: TRBV3-1
abundance: -
CDR3nt: TGTGCCAGCAGCCAATGGGACAGGGGATTATACTACACCTTC
CDR3aa: CASSQWDRGLYYTF

j_gene: TRBJ2-1
d_gene: -
v_gene: TRBV29-1
abundance: -
CDR3nt: TGCAGCGCTCCCCGGGTAGGGGCCAATGAGCAGTTCTTC
CDR3aa: CSAPRVGANEQFF

j_gene: TRBJ2-1
d_gene: -
v_gene: TRBV6-5
abundance: -
CDR3nt: TGTGCCAGCAGTTACCCCCGACCCGGACGGAAGGACAATGAGCAGTTCTTC
CDR3aa: CASSYPRPGRKDNEQFF